This TCR beta chain derives from a study of T cells in Graves' hyperthyroidism and ophthalmopathy. Each 10 ml fresh peripheral blood draw supplied the PBMCs. Germline V CDR1 and CDR2: LGHNT, FRNRAP. V was clipped by 5 bases and J by 5 bases; unmatched bases: 8. The CDR3 extends over 15 amino acids. TCR beta CDR3 region amplification was performed from RNA transcripts. RT-PCR in the first round (using the HTBI primer set) targeted the TCR CDR3. Via MiXCR, TCRdb re-called the multiplex PCR reads, giving one row per CDR3 protein. The table includes some 370,000 distinct CDR3 sequences, about a sixth detected once.

The sequenced sample consisted of blood. The J gene is TRBJ1-2, the V gene TRBV12-5; 10 bases are a match to TRBD1. This TCR came from a woman aged 25 to 39 with Graves' hyperthyroidism that later progressed to Graves' ophthalmopathy. The CDR3: CASGPTTGGTYGYTF. The CDR3, as DNA: TGTGCTAGTGGTCCCACGACAGGGGGCACATATGGCTACACCTTC.